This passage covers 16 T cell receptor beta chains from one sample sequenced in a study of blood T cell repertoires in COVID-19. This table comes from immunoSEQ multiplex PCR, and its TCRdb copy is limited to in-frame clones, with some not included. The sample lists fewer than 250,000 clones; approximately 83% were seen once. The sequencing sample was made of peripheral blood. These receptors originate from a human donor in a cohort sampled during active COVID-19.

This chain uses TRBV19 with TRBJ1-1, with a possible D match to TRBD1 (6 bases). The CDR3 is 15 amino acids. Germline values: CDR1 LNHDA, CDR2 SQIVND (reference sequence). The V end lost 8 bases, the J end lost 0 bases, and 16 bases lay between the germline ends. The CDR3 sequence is CASERTASLNTEAFF. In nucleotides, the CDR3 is TGTGCCAGTGAGAGGACAGCTTCCTTGAACACTGAAGCTTTCTTT.

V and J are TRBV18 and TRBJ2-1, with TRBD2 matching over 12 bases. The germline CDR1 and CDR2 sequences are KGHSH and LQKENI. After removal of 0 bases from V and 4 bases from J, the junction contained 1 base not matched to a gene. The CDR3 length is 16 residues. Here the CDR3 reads CASSPPTSGGYNEQFF. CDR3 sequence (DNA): TGTGCCAGCTCACCACCGACTAGCGGGGGTTACAATGAGCAGTTCTTC.

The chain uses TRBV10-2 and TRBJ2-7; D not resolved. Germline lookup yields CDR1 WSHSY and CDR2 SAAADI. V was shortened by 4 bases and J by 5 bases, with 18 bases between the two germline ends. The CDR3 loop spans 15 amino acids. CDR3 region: CASSVRGEAKDEQYF. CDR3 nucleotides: TGCGCCAGCAGTGTAAGAGGAGAGGCCAAGGACGAGCAGTACTTC.

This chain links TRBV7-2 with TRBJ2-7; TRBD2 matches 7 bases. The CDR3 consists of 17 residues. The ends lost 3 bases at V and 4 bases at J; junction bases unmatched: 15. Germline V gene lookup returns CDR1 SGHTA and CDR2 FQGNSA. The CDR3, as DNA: TGTGCCAGCAGCTTTGCGTCCGGAGCGGGGATATCATACGAGCAGTACTTC. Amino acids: CASSFASGAGISYEQYF.

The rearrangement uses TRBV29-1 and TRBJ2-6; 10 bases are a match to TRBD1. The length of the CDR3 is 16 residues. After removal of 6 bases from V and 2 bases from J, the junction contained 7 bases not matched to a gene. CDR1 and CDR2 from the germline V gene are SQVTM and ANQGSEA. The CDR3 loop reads CSVSGTGVAGANVLTF. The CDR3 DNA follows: TGCAGCGTCTCCGGGACAGGGGTTGCTGGGGCCAACGTCCTGACTTTC.

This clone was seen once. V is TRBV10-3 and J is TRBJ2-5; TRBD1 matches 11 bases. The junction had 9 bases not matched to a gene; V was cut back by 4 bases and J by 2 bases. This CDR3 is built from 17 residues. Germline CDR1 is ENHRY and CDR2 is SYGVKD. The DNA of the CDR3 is TGTGCCATCAGTGTAAATCAGGGACAGGGGGGGCAAGAGACCCAGTACTTC. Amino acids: CAISVNQGQGGQETQYF.

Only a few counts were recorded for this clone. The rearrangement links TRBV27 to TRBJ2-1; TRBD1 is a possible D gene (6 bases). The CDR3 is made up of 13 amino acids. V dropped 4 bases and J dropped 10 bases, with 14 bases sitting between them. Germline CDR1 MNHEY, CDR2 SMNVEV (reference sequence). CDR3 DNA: TGTGCCAGCAGTTCCACACAGGGTGGCGAGCAGTTCTTC. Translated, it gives CASSSTQGGEQFF.

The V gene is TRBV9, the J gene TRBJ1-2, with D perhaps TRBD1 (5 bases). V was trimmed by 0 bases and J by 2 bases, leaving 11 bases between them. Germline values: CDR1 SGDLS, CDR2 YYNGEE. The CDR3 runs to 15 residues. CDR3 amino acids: CASSVAVGGNYGYTF. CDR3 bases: TGTGCCAGCAGCGTAGCTGTGGGGGGAAACTATGGCTACACCTTC.

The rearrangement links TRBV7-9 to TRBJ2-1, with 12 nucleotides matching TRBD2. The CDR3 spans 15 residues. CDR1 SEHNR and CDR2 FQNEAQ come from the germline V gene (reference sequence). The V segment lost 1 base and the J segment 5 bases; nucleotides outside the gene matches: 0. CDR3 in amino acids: CASSLGLAGDNEQFF. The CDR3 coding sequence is TGTGCCAGCAGCTTAGGACTAGCGGGAGACAATGAGCAGTTCTTC.

The CDR3 spells CASSHDSDTEAFF. CDR3 DNA sequence: TGTGCCAGCAGCCACGACAGTGACACTGAAGCTTTCTTT. V and J are TRBV13 and TRBJ1-1, with a tentative D call TRBD1 (5 bases). The V and J ends lost 5 bases and 3 bases respectively, with 10 bases between them. The V gene's germline CDR1 is PRHDT and CDR2 FYEKMQ (reference sequence). CDR3 length equals 13 residues.

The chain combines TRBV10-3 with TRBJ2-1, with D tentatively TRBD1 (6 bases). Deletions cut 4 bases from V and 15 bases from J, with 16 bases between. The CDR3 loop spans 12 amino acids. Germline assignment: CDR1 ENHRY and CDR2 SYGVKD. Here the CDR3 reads CAISVNGDTTFF. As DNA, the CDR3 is TGTGCCATCAGTGTAAATGGGGACACCACGTTCTTC.

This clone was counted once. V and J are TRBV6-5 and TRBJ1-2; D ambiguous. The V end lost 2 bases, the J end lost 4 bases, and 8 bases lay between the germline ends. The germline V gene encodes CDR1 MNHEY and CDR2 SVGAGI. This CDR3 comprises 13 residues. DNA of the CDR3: TGTGCCAGCAGTTACGTGGGAGTCTATGGCTACACCTTC. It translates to CASSYVGVYGYTF.

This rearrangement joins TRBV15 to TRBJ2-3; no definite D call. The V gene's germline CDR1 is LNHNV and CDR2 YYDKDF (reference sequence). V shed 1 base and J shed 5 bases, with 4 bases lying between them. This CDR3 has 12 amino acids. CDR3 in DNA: TGTGCCACCAGCAGAGCCGGAGATACGCAGTATTTT. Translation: CATSRAGDTQYF.

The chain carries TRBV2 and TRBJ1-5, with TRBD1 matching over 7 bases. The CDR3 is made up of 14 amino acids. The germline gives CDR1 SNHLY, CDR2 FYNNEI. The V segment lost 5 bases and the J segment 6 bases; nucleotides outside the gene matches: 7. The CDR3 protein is CASSNTGVVQPQHF. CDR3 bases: TGTGCCAGCAGTAATACAGGGGTAGTTCAGCCCCAGCATTTT.

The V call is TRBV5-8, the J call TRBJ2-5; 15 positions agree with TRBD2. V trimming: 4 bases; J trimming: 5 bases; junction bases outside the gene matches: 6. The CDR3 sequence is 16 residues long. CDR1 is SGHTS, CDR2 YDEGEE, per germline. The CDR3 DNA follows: TGTGCCAGCAGCCCCGGGACTAGCGGGGGGTCGGAGACCCAGTACTTC. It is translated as CASSPGTSGGSETQYF.

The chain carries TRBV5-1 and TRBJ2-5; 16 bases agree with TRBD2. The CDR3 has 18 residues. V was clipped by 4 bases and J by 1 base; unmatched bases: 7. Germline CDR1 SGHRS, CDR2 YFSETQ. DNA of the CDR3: TGCGCCAGCAGCCCCACGGGACTAGCGGGGGGGGGCCAAGAGACCCAGTACTTC. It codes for CASSPTGLAGGGQETQYF. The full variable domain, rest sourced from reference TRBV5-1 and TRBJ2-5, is KAGVTQTPRYLIKTRGQQVTLSCSPISGHRSVSWYQQTPGQGLQFLFEYFSETQRNKGNFPGRFSGRQFSNSRSEMNVSTLELGDSALYLCASSPTGLAGGGQETQYFGPGTRLLVL.